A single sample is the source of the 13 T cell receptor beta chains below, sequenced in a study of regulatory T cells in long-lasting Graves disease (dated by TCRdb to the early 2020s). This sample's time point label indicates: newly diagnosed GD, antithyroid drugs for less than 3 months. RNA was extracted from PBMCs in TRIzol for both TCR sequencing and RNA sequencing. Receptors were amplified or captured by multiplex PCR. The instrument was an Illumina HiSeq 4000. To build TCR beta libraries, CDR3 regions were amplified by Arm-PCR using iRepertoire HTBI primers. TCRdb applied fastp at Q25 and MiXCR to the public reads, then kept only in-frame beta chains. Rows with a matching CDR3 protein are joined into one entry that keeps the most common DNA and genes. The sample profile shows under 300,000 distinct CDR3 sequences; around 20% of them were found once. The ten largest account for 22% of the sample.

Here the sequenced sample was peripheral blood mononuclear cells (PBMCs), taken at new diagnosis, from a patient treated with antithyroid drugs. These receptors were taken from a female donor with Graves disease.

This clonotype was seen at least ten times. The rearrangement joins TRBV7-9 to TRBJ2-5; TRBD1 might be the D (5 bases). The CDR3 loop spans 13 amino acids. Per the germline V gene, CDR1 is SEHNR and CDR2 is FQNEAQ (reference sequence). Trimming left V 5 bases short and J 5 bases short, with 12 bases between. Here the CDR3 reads CASSSTGAETQYF. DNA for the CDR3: TGTGCCAGCAGCAGCACAGGTGCGGAGACCCAGTACTTC. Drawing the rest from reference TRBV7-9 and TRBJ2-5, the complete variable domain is DTGVSQNPRHKITKRGQNVTFRCDPISEHNRLYWYRQTLGQGPEFLTYFQNEAQLEKSRLLSDRFSAERPKGSFSTLEIQRTEQGDSAMYLCASSSTGAETQYFGPGTRLLVL.

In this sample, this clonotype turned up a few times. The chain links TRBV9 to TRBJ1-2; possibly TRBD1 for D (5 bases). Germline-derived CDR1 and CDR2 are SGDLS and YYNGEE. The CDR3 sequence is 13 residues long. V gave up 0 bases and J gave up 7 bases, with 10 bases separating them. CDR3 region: CASSVGQGGGYTF. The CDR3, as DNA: TGTGCCAGCAGCGTAGGGCAGGGCGGTGGCTACACCTTC.

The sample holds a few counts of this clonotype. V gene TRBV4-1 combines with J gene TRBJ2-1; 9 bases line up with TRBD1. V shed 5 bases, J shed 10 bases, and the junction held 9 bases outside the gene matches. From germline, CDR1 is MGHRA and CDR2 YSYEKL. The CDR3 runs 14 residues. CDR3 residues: CASSTWTGEHEQFF. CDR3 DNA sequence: TGCGCCAGCAGCACCTGGACAGGGGAACACGAGCAGTTCTTC.

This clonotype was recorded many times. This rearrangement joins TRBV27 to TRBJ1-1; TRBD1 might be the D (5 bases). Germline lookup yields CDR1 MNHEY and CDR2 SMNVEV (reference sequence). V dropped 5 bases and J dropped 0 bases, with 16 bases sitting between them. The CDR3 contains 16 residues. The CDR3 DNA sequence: TGTGCCAGCAGTGATTGGGGCTCTCTAATGAACACTGAAGCTTTCTTT. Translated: CASSDWGSLMNTEAFF.

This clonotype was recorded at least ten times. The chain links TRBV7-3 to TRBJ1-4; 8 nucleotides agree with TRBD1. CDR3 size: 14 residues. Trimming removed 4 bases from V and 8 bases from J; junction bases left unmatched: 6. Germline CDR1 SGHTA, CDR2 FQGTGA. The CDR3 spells CASSSGTGLEKLFF. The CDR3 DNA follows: TGTGCCAGCAGCTCCGGGACAGGTCTGGAAAAACTGTTTTTT.

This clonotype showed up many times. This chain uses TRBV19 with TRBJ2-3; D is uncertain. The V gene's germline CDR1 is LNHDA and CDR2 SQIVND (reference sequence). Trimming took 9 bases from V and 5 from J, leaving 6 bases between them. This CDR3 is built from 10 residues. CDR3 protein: CASSGDTQYF. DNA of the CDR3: TGTGCCAGCTCCGGAGATACGCAGTATTTT.

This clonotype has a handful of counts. In DNA form, the CDR3 reads TGCAGTTCCCGAGGAATGAACACTGAAGCTTTCTTT. Translation: CSSRGMNTEAFF. The chain joins TRBV20-1 to TRBJ1-1; unclear D gene. Germline CDR1 is DFQATT and CDR2 is SNEGSKA (reference sequence). The ends were cut back, 8 bases at V and 0 bases at J, with 10 bases in the middle. The CDR3 runs to 12 residues.

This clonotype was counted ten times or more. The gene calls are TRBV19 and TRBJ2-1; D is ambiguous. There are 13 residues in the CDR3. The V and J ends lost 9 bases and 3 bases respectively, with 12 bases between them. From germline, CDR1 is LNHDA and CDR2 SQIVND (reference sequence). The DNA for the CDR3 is TGTGCCAGCAGCCTCCAGGTCTACAATGAGCAGTTCTTC. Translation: CASSLQVYNEQFF.

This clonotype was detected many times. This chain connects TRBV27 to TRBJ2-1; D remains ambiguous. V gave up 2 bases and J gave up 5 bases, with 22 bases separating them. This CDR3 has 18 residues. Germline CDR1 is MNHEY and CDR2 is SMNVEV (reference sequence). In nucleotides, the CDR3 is TGTGCCAGCAGTTTACGGGCAAGGGTGGATCGATATAACAATGAGCAGTTCTTC. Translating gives CASSLRARVDRYNNEQFF.

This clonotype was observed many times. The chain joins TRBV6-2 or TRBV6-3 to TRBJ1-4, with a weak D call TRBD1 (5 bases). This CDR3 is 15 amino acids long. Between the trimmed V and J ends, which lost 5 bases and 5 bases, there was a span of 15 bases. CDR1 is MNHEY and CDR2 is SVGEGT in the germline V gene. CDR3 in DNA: TGTGCCAGCAGTACCGGCGACAGTCCAAATGAAAAACTGTTTTTT. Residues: CASSTGDSPNEKLFF.

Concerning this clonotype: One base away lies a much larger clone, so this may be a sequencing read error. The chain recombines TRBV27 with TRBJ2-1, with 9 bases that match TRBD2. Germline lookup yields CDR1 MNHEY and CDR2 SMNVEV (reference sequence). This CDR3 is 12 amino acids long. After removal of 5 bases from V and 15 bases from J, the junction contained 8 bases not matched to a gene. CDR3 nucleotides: TGTGCCAGCAGTGATCGGCTAGCGGGATGGTTCTTC. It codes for CASSDRLAGWFF.

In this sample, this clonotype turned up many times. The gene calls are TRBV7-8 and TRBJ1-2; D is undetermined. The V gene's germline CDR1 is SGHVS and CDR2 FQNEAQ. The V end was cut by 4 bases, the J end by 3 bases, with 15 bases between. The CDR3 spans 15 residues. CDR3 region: CASSYPNPPYYGYTF. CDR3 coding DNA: TGTGCCAGCAGCTACCCCAATCCCCCCTACTATGGCTACACCTTC.

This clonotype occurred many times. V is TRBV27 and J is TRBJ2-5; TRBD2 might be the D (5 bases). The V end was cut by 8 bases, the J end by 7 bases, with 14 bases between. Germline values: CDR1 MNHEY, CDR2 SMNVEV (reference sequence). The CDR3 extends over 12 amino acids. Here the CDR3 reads CASGPAGRTQYF. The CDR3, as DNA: TGTGCCAGCGGGCCTGCTGGGAGGACCCAGTACTTC.